Reported below is one T cell receptor beta chain. Its antigen has not been determined. Per-base qualities were not stored, and no clone one base away is much larger. The sample comes from a study of cytomegalovirus exposure and HLA in healthy donors (dated by TCRdb to about 2017). With regard to the full study: In an earlier analysis of about 560 of the donors, 250 to 350 Gb of sequence data and some 120 million unique TCR beta sequences from about 179 million T cells were reported. Roughly 300 gigabases of sequencing data and 80 million or so unique TCR sequences were included in an early release covering around 650 HLA-typed donors. Among the approximately 430 genotyped donors, 75% to 90% belonged to the genetic ancestry cluster associated with self-reported Caucasian donors. The aim of the study was to test whether cataloging public T cell receptors could identify signatures of past pathogen exposure. Using immunosequencing, the study profiled T cell repertoires from 550 to 750 subjects and related those repertoires to cytomegalovirus serostatus. Besides the first cohort of 550 to 750 subjects, a separate validation cohort made up of 90 to 150 different subjects was used. To predict cytomegalovirus infection status, the study brought together high-throughput TCR immunosequencing, statistical association of individual TCRs with disease status, and machine learning. In a later analysis, previously published TCR beta repertoires from 600 to 850 donors were re-analyzed and high-resolution HLA genotyping was added so that TCR occurrence patterns could be studied. Rather than using new phenotypic data, the later analysis identified candidate immune exposures from TCR beta sequences and from how often those sequences occurred across donors. An earlier analysis of nearly 600 of the donors applied high-throughput TCR beta sequencing to assess whether each TCR beta V gene segment acted as functional or pseudogenic. Donor age, sex, ethnicity and CMV serostatus were compiled alongside the repertoire data. In a later genetic analysis, genome-wide SNP genotypes for about 65% of the 666 donors were used, and that subset was treated as a discovery cohort. Every repertoire in the discovery cohort had been generated on one and the same sequencing platform. Class I and class II HLA loci were covered by the typing at four-digit resolution. The number of donors typed differed by locus, with roughly 629-640 for A, B, C, DRB1 and DQB1, over 500 for DQA1, nearly 610 for DPA1, and around 450 for DPB1. Five DR-DQ haplotypes were handled as single units for association and clustering because linkage in the cohort was strong. Among almost 400 genotyped donors of the cohort, an average of about 240,000 unique TCR beta nucleotide sequences were sequenced per donor, roughly a sixth of them non-productive. General conclusions and limits of the study: In a later analysis, TCR association rates were found to vary across HLA loci, with the most associated TCRs seen for DRB1 alleles and the fewest for HLA-C alleles. Cytomegalovirus status was reported to be diagnosed by the classifier with high specificity and sensitivity in both the original and validation cohorts. In this cohort, only TCR beta chains were sequenced, and detectable features were limited by the absence of alpha or paired-chain data. In a later analysis, HLA-associated TCR beta chains were found to be more clonally expanded and to have lower generation probabilities than equally common non-associated chains. A group of highly shared sequence variants was considered likely to be a technical artifact of the sequencing pipeline. Some IMGT-functional V segments, including TRBV6-2 and TRBV6-3, could not be distinguished by the 87-base-pair reads and were therefore excluded. The presence/absence analyses assumed that sequencing depth was roughly uniform across donors, and that assumption may not be true. Broadly in line with IMGT annotations, most TCR beta V segments showed up in productive rearrangements about 87% or about 30% of the time in an earlier analysis of 450 to 600 of the donors. According to a later genetic analysis, donors in an Asian-associated ancestry cluster had fewer N-insertions in productive TCRs than the approximately 650-donor mean. A later analysis associated 15,000 to 20,000 TCR beta sequences with specific HLA alleles at a false discovery rate of 0.05. An association between a missense DCLRE1C variant and V-gene and J-gene trimming of TCR beta chains was found in a later genetic analysis and replicated in an independent cohort. The study listed 150 to 200 TCR beta chains as associated with cytomegalovirus. A few of the identified cytomegalovirus-associated TCR beta chains were confirmed in vitro to be specific for cytomegalovirus antigens. For the cohort, immune exposure information was limited to CMV serostatus. Because HLA typing was missing for some donors at each locus, association tests included only the typed subset. Linkage disequilibrium might explain the correlated functional status among segregating V segments, but an unknown experimental factor could not be excluded. Because counts were too low, seventeen rarely observed V segments, including chromosome 9 orphons, were excluded from the earlier analysis of several hundred of the donors. In a later analysis, most CMV-associated TCR beta chains were found to appear HLA-restricted, with HLA associations seemingly driven largely by CMV exposure. When HLA alleles, especially DR and DQ, strongly co-occurred, TCR associations were difficult to assign to individual alleles. It was suggested by the authors that the approach could potentially be generalized to other disease states and immunological phenotypes. Across donors, most TCR sequences were observed very rarely, whereas some public TCRs were present in many individuals. A further reported finding was that TCR beta sequences accurately predicted the HLA-A and HLA-B alleles for most subjects in the first cohort. A later analysis reported that several top co-occurrence clusters appeared linked to parvovirus B19, influenza, CMV and Epstein-Barr virus.

V is cut by 8 bases and J by 6 bases, and the space between the germline ends is 14 bases. The CDR1 and CDR2 encoded by the germline V gene are SGHTA and FQGNSA. Measured from the cysteine to the phenylalanine, the CDR3 is 12 residues long. Just CDR3 DNA is preserved here, 36 bases in frame from base 1. Library generation was performed with the immunoSEQ multiplex PCR assay. For the multiplex PCR, a mixture combining 60 forward primers for TCR Vbeta segments and 13 reverse primers for TCR Jbeta segments was used. A multiplex PCR assay on genomic DNA amplified the CDR3 region of rearranged TCR beta genes. The Illumina HiSeq System was used to sequence the amplified TCR beta libraries as 87-base-pair reads. The authors' analysis ran thus. In a later analysis, some 80 million unique TCR beta chains were counted across the 690 or so repertoires, and roughly 10 million of these chains were shared by at least two donors. To remove PCR and sequencing errors, raw reads were error-corrected and collapsed into unique sequences using a nearest-neighbor algorithm that merged closely related sequences. V, D and J gene segments were assigned by aligning CDR3 sequences to IMGT reference sequences. For a sequence to be retained, a match of at least six nucleotides to both a V gene segment and a J gene segment was required. Rearrangements were called productive when the CDR3 lacked stop codons and stayed in frame with V and J; all others were non-productive. Following IMGT convention, CDR3 was defined as the stretch from the second conserved V-encoded cysteine up to the conserved J-encoded phenylalanine. Sequences without an unambiguous match to a single V gene segment were excluded from the earlier analysis of approximately 600 of the donors. An earlier analysis of a few hundred of the donors called V segments functional above 56.7% productive rearrangements and segregating when the between-donor standard deviation exceeded 5%. A statistical classification framework was developed to diagnose cytomegalovirus status using the catalog of TCR beta chain sequences. In a later analysis, TCR nucleotide sequences were compared against IMGT/GENE-DB human TR gene sequences so that V and J genes could be assigned. In a later analysis, CDR3 sequences and most-parsimonious VDJ recombination scenarios were assigned using the TCRdist pipeline. A later analysis defined each TCR beta chain by its CDR3 amino acid sequence plus V-gene family, and excluded reads lacking a unique V-gene family. A later analysis removed several hundred highly shared, low-generation-probability nucleotide sequences to deal with suspected cross-contamination and a sequencing artifact. A later analysis calculated a clonal expansion index for each public chain from normalized within-repertoire ranks of inferred template counts. In a later analysis, generation probabilities were computed using a VDJ recombination model fitted to out-of-frame rearrangements, and the results were checked against IGoR. In a later analysis, TCR-TCR, TCR-HLA and TCR-CMV co-occurrence was scored with hypergeometric tests, and a repertoire-size bias correction was applied to TCR pairs. A later analysis estimated false discovery rates by permuting HLA or CMV assignments 20 times. A later analysis grouped co-occurring TCRs with DBSCAN, adding TCRdist sequence similarity when clustering within HLA-allele-positive subsets. For co-occurrence clustering, repertoires with fewer than 30,000 or more than 120,000 public chains were excluded, along with a handful of repertoires with anomalous nucleotide sharing. This immuneACCESS table, as held by TCRdb, lists in-frame sequences with V and J called but not all clones. Of the missing ones, under half trace to an unresolved V gene in checked studies; the others have no known cause. D and trimming come from the DNA, and the V and J calls and clone size come from that table. Counted in this sample were about 160,000 clones; roughly 80% of them appeared once. Over 10% of the sample goes to the ten largest clones.

The cohort comprised approximately 700 healthy bone marrow donors. At the time of sampling, every cohort member was nominally healthy, though immune exposures that went unrecorded were likely present. The donor was CMV seronegative and belonged to the group of 380 or so seronegative cohort members. A peripheral blood sample was collected from each donor, and TCR beta sequencing was performed on peripheral blood mononuclear cells. Genomic DNA was extracted from the blood cell samples with the Qiagen DNeasy Blood Extraction Kit. The clonotype comes from a woman aged 50 to 60 in good health and CMV-seronegative. Sequencing was done on a sample of PBMCs. The V and J genes are TRBV7-2 and TRBJ2-7; the D gene is perhaps TRBD1, from 6 matching bases. The nucleotides read TGTGCCAGCGGCCCAGGACAGATCGAGCAGTACTTC. Its protein product is CASGPGQIEQYF. Outside the CDR3, residues come from the reference TRBV7-2 and TRBJ2-7 proteins, so the full variable domain is: GAGVSQSPSNKVTEKGKDVELRCDPISGHTALYWYRQSLGQGLEFLIYFQGNSAPDKSGLPSDRFSAERTGGSVSTLTIQRTQQEDSAVYLCASGPGQIEQYFGPGTRLTVT.